Listed here are 21 T cell receptor beta chains from one sample, sequenced in a study of blood T cell repertoires in COVID-19. Sequenced by immunoSEQ multiplex PCR; TCRdb stores in-frame clones only, minus some. There are around 190,000 clones in the sample; roughly 80% occur only once, and around 12% lies in the top ten. Sequencing used peripheral blood. These receptors originate from a woman between 50 and 59 years old with acute or convalescent COVID-19.

The V gene is TRBV3-1 (or the pseudogene TRBV3-2), the J gene TRBJ1-4, with 8 bases that match TRBD1. In germline, CDR1 is LGHDT, CDR2 YNNKEL (reference sequence). Losses at the gene ends were 0 bases for V and 8 bases for J; bases not matched to a gene: 8. The CDR3 loop spans 16 amino acids. The CDR3 spells CASSQDRQGLGEKLFF. The CDR3 DNA is TGTGCCAGCAGCCAAGACCGACAGGGGCTGGGGGAAAAACTGTTTTTT.

The chain carries TRBV25-1 and TRBJ1-6; 8 positions agree with TRBD1. The V and J ends lost 4 bases and 9 bases, in that order; junction bases with no gene match: 8. This CDR3 contains 15 residues. Germline loops: CDR1 MGHDK, CDR2 SYGVNS. The CDR3 reads CASSGDRGRSSPLHF. CDR3 sequence (DNA): TGTGCCAGCAGTGGTGACAGGGGAAGAAGTTCACCCCTCCACTTT.

The gene calls are TRBV5-1 and TRBJ1-4, with TRBD1 matching over 8 bases. The germline V gene encodes CDR1 SGHRS and CDR2 YFSETQ. The ends lost 3 bases at V and 7 bases at J; junction bases unmatched: 8. CDR3 length equals 15 residues. The CDR3 DNA is TGCGCCAGCAGCTCTACAGGGGGGCGGGGTGAAAAACTGTTTTTT. This translates into CASSSTGGRGEKLFF.

The chain recombines TRBV27 with TRBJ2-7; the match to TRBD1 covers 9 bases. V was pared by 2 bases and J by 4 bases, with 3 bases of the junction left unmatched. Germline V CDR1 and CDR2: MNHEY, SMNVEV (reference sequence). CDR3 size: 14 residues. The CDR3 DNA is TGTGCCAGCAGTTTAGGACAGGGGAGATACGAGCAGTACTTC. This encodes CASSLGQGRYEQYF.

The chain employs TRBV4-1 and TRBJ2-2; D perhaps matches TRBD1 (7 bases). This CDR3 has 19 residues. Deletions cut 2 bases from V and 5 bases from J, with 24 bases between. The germline CDR1 and CDR2 sequences are MGHRA and YSYEKL. CDR3 region: CASSQINRGQGGWTGELFF. The CDR3 DNA reads as TGCGCCAGCAGCCAAATTAACCGGGGCCAGGGGGGATGGACCGGGGAGCTGTTTTTT.

This chain connects TRBV3-1 (or the pseudogene TRBV3-2) to TRBJ2-7, with TRBD1 matching 9 bases. CDR3 size: 17 residues. J gave up 2 bases and V 4 bases, and 12 bases lay outside the gene matches. The V gene's germline CDR1 is LGHDT and CDR2 YNNKEL (reference sequence). CDR3 protein: CASSPELGQGFTYEQYF. The DNA for the CDR3 is TGTGCCAGCAGCCCAGAATTGGGACAGGGCTTTACCTACGAGCAGTACTTC.

The chain employs TRBV19 and TRBJ2-2; 9 positions agree with TRBD1. This CDR3 region has 15 residues. V trimming: 7 bases; J trimming: 6 bases; junction bases outside the gene matches: 9. The V gene's germline CDR1 is LNHDA and CDR2 SQIVND (reference sequence). CDR3 in DNA: TGTGCCAGTACTACCACAGGGGGCCCGTCCGGGGAGCTGTTTTTT. Protein sequence: CASTTTGGPSGELFF.

The genes are TRBV5-1 and TRBJ2-3; 9 bases map to TRBD1. This CDR3 has 16 residues. The V gene's germline CDR1 is SGHRS and CDR2 YFSETQ. Germline trimming cut 4 bases from V and 0 bases from J; bases unmatched to any gene: 6. CDR3 protein: CASSPGDRASTDTQYF. In DNA form, the CDR3 reads TGCGCCAGCAGCCCCGGGGACAGGGCTAGCACAGATACGCAGTATTTT.

The gene calls are TRBV30 and TRBJ2-1; 11 positions agree with TRBD1. The germline V gene encodes CDR1 GTSNPN and CDR2 SVGIG (reference sequence). The CDR3 loop spans 13 amino acids. V dropped 4 bases and J dropped 6; count of bases not matched to a gene: 2. CDR3: CAWTGQGVNEQFF. In DNA, the CDR3 is TGTGCCTGGACGGGACAGGGGGTCAATGAGCAGTTCTTC.

This clone was seen more than once but under ten times. The genes are TRBV6-5 and TRBJ1-3; the D gene is possibly TRBD1 (5 bases). CDR3 length equals 14 residues. From germline, CDR1 is MNHEY and CDR2 SVGAGI. V dropped 5 bases and J dropped 2 bases, with 10 bases sitting between them. The CDR3 DNA is TGTGCCAGCAGTCCAGGGAGGACTGGAAACACCATATATTTT. Its translation is CASSPGRTGNTIYF.

This clone showed up just a few times. This chain uses TRBV5-1 with TRBJ2-1, with 7 bases that match TRBD2. Germline loops: CDR1 SGHRS, CDR2 YFSETQ. J lost 3 bases, V lost 4 bases, and 7 bases had no gene match. The CDR3 spans 15 residues. The CDR3 reads CASSASRGDYNEQFF. The DNA of the CDR3 is TGCGCCAGCAGCGCCTCCCGGGGGGACTACAATGAGCAGTTCTTC.

The count of this clone is one. The chain combines TRBV30 with TRBJ2-2; the D gene is possibly TRBD2 (6 bases). The CDR3 contains 13 residues. Germline V CDR1 and CDR2: GTSNPN, SVGIG (reference sequence). The V gene lost 0 bases and the J gene lost 13 bases, with 15 bases spanning the gap. This CDR3 reads CAWSVHGGGALFF. The CDR3, as DNA: TGTGCCTGGAGTGTACACGGGGGTGGCGCGCTGTTTTTT.

The genes are TRBV7-2 and TRBJ2-2; 7 bases line up with TRBD2. Germline CDR1 is SGHTA and CDR2 is FQGNSA. There are 15 residues in the CDR3. The trim removed 2 bases at V and 7 bases at J, leaving 7 bases unmatched. CDR3: CASSLQRGRGGELFF. DNA for the CDR3: TGTGCCAGCAGCTTACAGCGGGGACGAGGCGGGGAGCTGTTTTTT.

This chain uses TRBV19 with TRBJ1-2, with a possible D match to TRBD1 (6 bases). CDR3 size: 13 residues. Trimming left V 1 base short and J 6 bases short, with 9 bases between. CDR1 and CDR2 (germline): LNHDA, SQIVND (reference sequence). The CDR3 spells CASSIVNRDGYTF. The DNA for the CDR3 is TGTGCCAGTAGTATAGTGAACAGGGATGGCTACACCTTC.

This chain uses TRBV3-1 (or the pseudogene TRBV3-2) with TRBJ1-2; 10 bases are a match to TRBD1. The CDR3 runs 18 residues. V was pared by 2 bases and J by 0 bases, with 9 bases of the junction left unmatched. Per the germline V gene, CDR1 is LGHDT and CDR2 is YNNKEL (reference sequence). The CDR3 reads CASSQWGQGPQANYGYTF. In DNA form, the CDR3 reads TGTGCCAGCAGCCAATGGGGACAGGGGCCTCAAGCTAACTATGGCTACACCTTC.

This clone was observed a few times. The V call is TRBV7-6, the J call TRBJ2-1; D may be TRBD2 (6 bases). V was shortened by 4 bases and J by 2 bases, with 12 bases between the two germline ends. This CDR3 spans 15 amino acids. The germline V gene encodes CDR1 SGHVS and CDR2 FNYEAQ. The CDR3 nucleotides are TGTGCCAGCAGCTCGGATTGGGGGGCCTACAATGAGCAGTTCTTC. Its protein is CASSSDWGAYNEQFF.

J is TRBJ2-3 and V is TRBV24-1; no clear D. The CDR3 is made up of 15 amino acids. Trimming left V 5 bases short and J 0 bases short, with 11 bases between. The V gene's germline CDR1 is KGHDR and CDR2 SFDVKD. CDR3 in DNA: TGTGCCACCAGTGGGCAGCAGACTAGCACAGATACGCAGTATTTT. Its protein is CATSGQQTSTDTQYF.

This rearrangement joins TRBV19 to TRBJ1-5; the D gene is possibly TRBD1 (6 bases). CDR1 is LNHDA, CDR2 SQIVND, per germline (reference sequence). Trimming left V 7 bases short and J 6 bases short, with 13 bases between. The CDR3 consists of 13 residues. The CDR3 spells CASTLGGSQPQHF. The DNA for the CDR3 is TGTGCCAGTACTCTAGGGGGAAGTCAGCCCCAGCATTTT.

V is TRBV7-9 and J is TRBJ1-2; 9 bases are a match to TRBD1. J lost 6 bases, V lost 9 bases, and 8 bases had no gene match. The CDR3 length is 13 residues. The germline gives CDR1 SEHNR, CDR2 FQNEAQ (reference sequence). The CDR3 spells CARLPRQGDGYTF. The DNA for the CDR3 is TGTGCCAGGCTCCCTAGACAGGGGGATGGCTACACCTTC.

This chain uses TRBV19 with TRBJ1-2; 9 bases are a match to TRBD1. Germline CDR1 and CDR2: LNHDA and SQIVND (reference sequence). CDR3 length equals 13 residues. The ends lost 5 bases at V and 4 bases at J; junction bases unmatched: 2. The CDR3, as DNA: TGTGCCAGTAGTCCACAGGGGGCCTATGGCTACACCTTC. This translates into CASSPQGAYGYTF.

DNA of the CDR3: TGTGCCAGCACCCCCGGAGCAGGGGGAATCTATGGCTACACCTTC. Amino acid sequence: CASTPGAGGIYGYTF. V gene TRBV27 combines with J gene TRBJ1-2, with TRBD1 matching 7 bases. J was trimmed by 4 bases and V by 7 bases; bases with no gene match: 12. The CDR3 extends over 15 amino acids. CDR1 is MNHEY, CDR2 SMNVEV, per germline (reference sequence).